This T cell receptor beta chain was profiled in a study of blood T cell repertoires in COVID-19. Study-level information: Samples representing acute and convalescent COVID-19 were sourced from the United States, Italy and Spain. T cells, B-cell-depleted T cells, or PBMCs supplied cDNA or gDNA.

Per the study methods: Researchers report that nucleated cell counts were estimated from reference gene primer amplification. Sequencing was performed with immunoSEQ multiplex PCR; in TCRdb, only in-frame clones are kept and a portion is missing. The V and J calls and clone size were taken over from that table, and D and trimming were inferred from the DNA. This sample carries about 34,000 clones, 70% to 85% of them seen once, and the ten largest clones take 7.4%. Germline V gene data show CDR1 as SGHTA and CDR2 as FQGNSA. The V gene end was trimmed by 1 base and the J gene end by 0 bases; junction bases not matched to a gene: 6. The CDR3 contains 17 residues.

Input material: peripheral blood. V is TRBV7-2 and J is TRBJ1-5; TRBD1 matches at 7 bases. The clonotype was recovered from a woman aged 60-75 years with acute or convalescent COVID-19. CDR3 DNA: TGTGCCAGCAGCTTAGGACAGGGAAAGTATAGCAATCAGCCCCAGCATTTT. It encodes CASSLGQGKYSNQPQHF.